This T cell receptor beta chain was sequenced for a study of blood T cells in healthy people across ages. Study-wide findings and caveats: Per-million-T-cell TCR beta diversity fell roughly linearly with age. Higher diversity and more naive CD4+ cells were features of long-lived donors, compared to aged donors.

Germline CDR1 and CDR2: MNHEY and SMNVEV (reference sequence). Trimming at V came to 5 bases and at J to 6 bases, leaving 13 bases not matched to a gene. There are 17 residues in the CDR3. As for this clonotype: Its antigen is unknown.

No fewer than 5.5 micrograms of total RNA were isolated from every sample. With a J-beta primer mix and a sample-barcoded 5' primer, a second PCR ran about 6 to 11 cycles. TCRdb re-derived calls from the 5' RACE reads in MiXCR, one entry per CDR3 protein. The sample has fewer than 2,000,000 distinct CDR3 sequences; roughly 32% are singletons. This clonotype was obtained from a woman aged 30 to 39 in good health. The sample comprised blood. The chain links TRBV27 to TRBJ2-7, with 13 bases lining up with TRBD2. The CDR3 DNA follows: TGTGCCAGCAGTCTTGCCCCGGGACTAGCGGGATCCCTCGAGCAGTACTTC. This gives the protein CASSLAPGLAGSLEQYF.